These 28 T cell receptor beta chains came from one sample sequenced in a study of shared clonotypes between healthy human individuals. Clones were read by immunoSEQ multiplex PCR, and TCRdb kept only the in-frame ones, dropping some. The sample yields about half a million clones, roughly 80% seen once. The sample was PBMCs. The source of these receptors is a woman in her thirties or forties in good health. Some clones in this sample may be carry-over from other donors' samples.

Only one count was recorded for this clone. J is TRBJ1-4 and V is TRBV21-1; the tabulated D call, TRBD1, remains unverified against the DNA. TRBV21-1 is annotated as a pseudogene. The CDR3 length is 17 residues. CDR3 DNA: TGTGCCAGCAGCAGTGGCACAGGCCTCGCAACTAATGAAAAACTGTTTTTT. The encoded protein is CASSSGTGLATNEKLFF.

This clone was detected only once. CDR3 in DNA: TGTGCCAGCAGCTTCCATGCTAGGGGAATCAATGGCTACACCTTC. Protein: CASSFHARGINGYTF. The V and J genes are TRBV5-4 and TRBJ1-2; TRBD1 might be the D (5 bases). The germline V gene encodes CDR1 SGHNT and CDR2 YYREEE (reference sequence). V gave up 2 bases and J gave up 6 bases, with 17 bases separating them. The CDR3 has 15 residues.

As to this clone: Distinct nucleotide sequences in the sample also encode this CDR3. This chain connects TRBV29-1 to TRBJ2-7, with D possibly TRBD2 on 6 matching bases. The CDR3 sequence is 15 residues long. Germline CDR1 and CDR2: SQVTM and ANQGSEA. Trimming removed 1 base from V and 0 bases from J, with 13 bases in between. In nucleotides, the CDR3 is TGCAGCGTTGAAGTCGCAGGAGGGAACTCCTACGAGCAGTACTTC. As protein: CSVEVAGGNSYEQYF.

Turning to this clone: Additional DNA sequences in this sample encode the identical CDR3. V usage is TRBV28 and J usage is TRBJ2-2; TRBD1 agrees at 8 bases. This CDR3 has 15 amino acids. Germline V gene data show CDR1 as MDHEN and CDR2 as SYDVKM. The junction had 4 bases not matched to a gene; V was cut back by 6 bases and J by 1 base. DNA for the CDR3: TGTGCCAGCAGCCCAGGGACAGGGAACACCGGGGAGCTGTTTTTT. As protein: CASSPGTGNTGELFF.

The chain couples TRBV5-8 to TRBJ2-1; 13 positions match TRBD2. Germline trimming cut 4 bases from V and 6 bases from J; bases unmatched to any gene: 4. The V gene's germline CDR1 is SGHTS and CDR2 YDEGEE. This CDR3 has 15 residues. The DNA of the CDR3 is TGTGCCAGCAGCACGGGACTAGCGGGACTCAATGAGCAGTTCTTC. Residues: CASSTGLAGLNEQFF.

This clone was seen at least ten times. The chain couples TRBV7-2 to TRBJ2-3; 11 bases line up with TRBD2. The CDR3 contains 19 residues. Germline V gives CDR1 SGHTA, CDR2 FQGNSA. V lost 1 base and J lost 1; bases outside the gene matches: 10. The CDR3 DNA reads as TGTGCCAGCAGCTTAGTGGGCCTAGCGGGAGGTATGGGCACAGATACGCAGTATTTT. It is translated as CASSLVGLAGGMGTDTQYF.

CDR3 sequence (DNA): TGTGCCAGCAGCTTAGGACAGGGAACCGAAACGCAGTATTTT. Encoded protein: CASSLGQGTETQYF. The gene calls are TRBV7-6 and TRBJ2-3; the match to TRBD1 covers 7 bases. Germline V lookup: CDR1 SGHVS, CDR2 FNYEAQ. The CDR3 totals 14 residues. After removal of 1 base from V and 9 bases from J, the junction contained 7 bases not matched to a gene.

V gene TRBV29-1 combines with J gene TRBJ2-3; the D call may be TRBD1 or TRBD2 (5 bases each). V was pared by 6 bases and J by 0 bases, with 13 bases between. Germline assignment: CDR1 SQVTM and CDR2 ANQGSEA. The CDR3 sequence is 14 residues long. CDR3 protein: CSVEETASTDTQYF. As DNA, the CDR3 is TGCAGCGTGGAGGAGACAGCGAGCACAGATACGCAGTATTTT.

The chain joins TRBV7-6 to TRBJ2-3; 8 nucleotides align to TRBD2. There are 18 residues in the CDR3. Germline CDR1 and CDR2: SGHVS and FNYEAQ. Trimming cost V 1 base and J 3 bases; bases outside gene matches: 12. The CDR3, as DNA: TGTGCCAGCAGCTTAGGCCGGGGGAGCGGGAGACGTACAGATACGCAGTATTTT. It codes for CASSLGRGSGRRTDTQYF.

This clone was detected many times. The CDR3 DNA reads as TGTGCCTGGAGACGGGGCAATCAGCCCCAGCATTTT. Encoded protein: CAWRRGNQPQHF. The chain carries TRBV30 and TRBJ1-5; unclear D gene. The CDR3 length is 12 residues. V was shortened by 3 bases and J by 2 bases, with 5 bases between the two germline ends. CDR1 and CDR2 from the germline V gene are GTSNPN and SVGIG (reference sequence). Filled out from reference TRBV30 and TRBJ1-5, the complete variable domain reads SQTIHQWPATLVQPVGSPLSLECTVEGTSNPNLYWYRQAAGRGLQLLFYSVGIGQISSEVPQNLSASRPQDRQFILSSKKLLLSDSGFYLCAWRRGNQPQHFGDGTRLSIL.

The chain employs TRBV19 and TRBJ1-3, with D tentatively TRBD1 (5 bases). The germline V gene encodes CDR1 LNHDA and CDR2 SQIVND (reference sequence). V lost 3 bases to trimming and J lost 4 bases, with 16 bases between them. CDR3 size: 16 residues. The CDR3 sequence is CASSIGGGERGNTIYF. DNA for the CDR3: TGTGCCAGTAGTATCGGGGGGGGTGAGAGAGGAAACACCATATATTTT. The variable domain in full, with the rest retrieved from reference TRBV19 and TRBJ1-3, is DGGITQSPKYLFRKEGQNVTLSCEQNLNHDAMYWYRQDPGQGLRLIYYSQIVNDFQKGDIAEGYSVSREKKESFPLTVTSAQKNPTAFYLCASSIGGGERGNTIYFGEGSWLTVV.

A few counts support this clone. This rearrangement joins TRBV7-3 to TRBJ2-6; TRBD2 aligns across 9 bases. The V and J ends lost 0 bases and 0 bases, in that order; junction bases with no gene match: 3. The length of the CDR3 is 18 residues. Germline-derived CDR1 and CDR2 are SGHTA and FQGTGA. The CDR3 coding sequence is TGTGCCAGCAGCTTAACTCGTAGCGGGAGCTCTGGGGCCAACGTCCTGACTTTC. Translating it yields CASSLTRSGSSGANVLTF. Full variable domain (missing parts from reference TRBV7-3 and TRBJ2-6): GAGVSQTPSNKVTEKGKYVELRCDPISGHTALYWYRQSLGQGPEFLIYFQGTGAADDSGLPNDRFFAVRPEGSVSTLKIQRTERGDSAVYLCASSLTRSGSSGANVLTFGAGSRLTVL.

This chain joins TRBV11-2 and TRBJ2-3, with D unclear. The CDR3 spans 12 residues. Trimming pared 1 base from V and 4 bases from J, leaving 3 bases between. Germline assignment: CDR1 SGHAT and CDR2 FQNNGV. The chain's CDR3 is CASSLGADTQYF. The CDR3 region has the DNA TGTGCCAGCAGCTTAGGGGCAGATACGCAGTATTTT.

The rearrangement uses TRBV5-5 and TRBJ2-7; tentative D call: TRBD1 (5 bases). Between the trimmed V and J ends, which lost 4 bases and 3 bases, there was a span of 14 bases. Germline CDR1 SGHKS, CDR2 YYEKEE (reference sequence). CDR3 size: 14 residues. The CDR3 here is CASSPGHPYYEQYF. The CDR3 bases are TGTGCCAGCAGCCCTGGACATCCTTACTACGAGCAGTACTTC.

The chain combines TRBV27 with TRBJ1-2; TRBD1 aligns across 8 bases. Germline V lookup: CDR1 MNHEY, CDR2 SMNVEV (reference sequence). Trimming took 4 bases from V and 7 from J; bases not matched to a gene: 5. CDR3 length: 13 residues. This chain's CDR3 is CASSYGQGRGYTF. DNA of the CDR3: TGTGCCAGCAGTTACGGACAGGGACGTGGCTACACCTTC.

The J gene is TRBJ2-7, the V gene TRBV2, with D maybe TRBD1 (6 bases). Per the germline V gene, CDR1 is SNHLY and CDR2 is FYNNEI. The CDR3 length is 15 residues. Deletions cut 2 bases from V and 0 bases from J, with 11 bases between. The CDR3 spells CASSERVGGSYEQYF. As DNA, the CDR3 is TGTGCCAGCAGTGAAAGGGTAGGGGGCTCCTACGAGCAGTACTTC.

The rearrangement joins TRBV29-1 to TRBJ2-1, with 11 bases fitting TRBD2. Per germline, CDR1 SQVTM and CDR2 ANQGSEA. The CDR3 is 14 amino acids. J lost 4 bases, V lost 7 bases, and 6 bases had no gene match. CDR3 sequence (DNA): TGCAGCGCCGATAGACTAGCGGGGTACAATGAGCAGTTCTTC. This codes for CSADRLAGYNEQFF.

The chain carries TRBV11-3 and TRBJ2-2; the D gene could be TRBD1 or TRBD2 (5 bases each). CDR3 length equals 15 residues. V lost 8 bases and J 6 bases, leaving 19 bases between the germline ends. CDR1 is SGHNT, CDR2 YENEEA, per germline. CDR3 in DNA: TGTGCCAGCGGCCCGGGGCACACAAGCCCCGGGGAGCTGTTTTTT. It is translated as CASGPGHTSPGELFF.

The rearrangement joins TRBV7-9 to TRBJ2-5; D ambiguous. CDR1 and CDR2 (germline): SEHNR, FQNEAQ (reference sequence). This CDR3 spans 14 amino acids. With 4 bases removed from V and 5 bases from J, the gap between germline ends came to 14 bases. The CDR3 protein is CASSSTPARETQYF. The CDR3 DNA is TGTGCCAGCAGCTCCACCCCCGCCCGGGAGACCCAGTACTTC.

The CDR3, as DNA: TGTGCCAGCAGCTCGACACCCTCCATTCAGTACTTC. It is translated as CASSSTPSIQYF. The gene calls are TRBV7-2 and TRBJ2-4; no clear D. Deletions cut 4 bases from V and 9 bases from J, with 10 bases between. The CDR3 totals 12 residues. Germline CDR1 and CDR2: SGHTA and FQGNSA.

In nucleotides, the CDR3 is TGTGCCAGCAGCTTGGGATCGTTCTGGGAGCAGTACTTC. Translating it yields CASSLGSFWEQYF. V is TRBV7-9 and J is TRBJ2-7; D call uncertain. The CDR3 is 13 residues long. The germline gives CDR1 SEHNR, CDR2 FQNEAQ (reference sequence). V dropped 3 bases and J dropped 7 bases, with 13 bases sitting between them.

The J gene is TRBJ2-5, the V gene TRBV28; the D gene is possibly TRBD2 (5 bases). The DNA end favors TRBJ2-7, so the J call may be wrong. The CDR3 extends over 14 amino acids. Germline CDR1 and CDR2: MDHEN and SYDVKM. DNA for the CDR3: TGTGCCACCTGCCGGGGTAAGATGGCGTACGAGCAGTACTTC. It is translated as CATCRGKMAYEQYF.

This sequence joins TRBV19 and TRBJ2-1; possible D gene TRBD1, 8 bases. The V gene's germline CDR1 is LNHDA and CDR2 SQIVND (reference sequence). This CDR3 comprises 14 residues. Trimming removed 8 bases from V and 4 bases from J, with 15 bases in between. CDR3: CASGGQGGYNEQFF. DNA for the CDR3: TGTGCCAGTGGAGGACAGGGAGGGTACAATGAGCAGTTCTTC. Full variable domain (outside the CDR3, taken from reference TRBV19 and TRBJ2-1): DGGITQSPKYLFRKEGQNVTLSCEQNLNHDAMYWYRQDPGQGLRLIYYSQIVNDFQKGDIAEGYSVSREKKESFPLTVTSAQKNPTAFYLCASGGQGGYNEQFFGPGTRLTVL.

In DNA, the CDR3 is TGCGCCAGCAGCTTGGGATTAGCGGGAGAAATGGACGGGGAGCTGTTTTTT. It specifies CASSLGLAGEMDGELFF. The chain carries TRBV5-1 and TRBJ2-2; 9 bases fit TRBD2. This CDR3 has 17 residues. CDR1 SGHRS and CDR2 YFSETQ come from the germline V gene. The junction had 10 bases not matched to a gene; V was cut back by 0 bases and J by 7 bases.

The V and J genes are TRBV6-6 and TRBJ2-5; D remains unclear. CDR1 is MNHNY, CDR2 SVGAGI, per germline (reference sequence). This CDR3 region has 12 residues. The V and J ends lost 4 bases and 5 bases respectively, with 8 bases between them. This CDR3 is CASSSSIETQYF. Written as DNA, the CDR3 is TGTGCCAGCAGTTCATCGATCGAGACCCAGTACTTC.

The chain has TRBV19 and TRBJ2-7, with 8 bases fitting TRBD1. The ends lost 4 bases at V and 6 bases at J; junction bases unmatched: 2. The CDR3 extends over 12 amino acids. Germline values: CDR1 LNHDA, CDR2 SQIVND (reference sequence). CDR3 protein: CASSRTGFEQYF. Written as DNA, the CDR3 is TGTGCCAGTAGTAGGACAGGGTTCGAGCAGTACTTC.

Written as DNA, the CDR3 is TGTGCCAGCACCACCTCGGGACTAGCGGGATCCTACAATGAGCAGTTCTTC. Its translation is CASTTSGLAGSYNEQFF. V is TRBV28 and J is TRBJ2-1; 13 bases agree with TRBD2. Germline V CDR1 and CDR2: MDHEN, SYDVKM. This CDR3 contains 17 residues. Trimming at V came to 7 bases and at J to 1 base, leaving 7 bases not matched to a gene.

The chain uses TRBV7-6 and TRBJ1-3; D is unclear. Per germline, CDR1 SGHVS and CDR2 FNYEAQ. This CDR3 region has 13 residues. Trimming stripped 8 bases from V and 0 bases from J, with 8 bases between. CDR3 nucleotides: TGTGCCAGCGCGCAGAGCTCTGGAAACACCATATATTTT. Amino acid sequence: CASAQSSGNTIYF.